The source of this T cell receptor beta chain is a study of T cells in Graves' hyperthyroidism and ophthalmopathy. Amplification of TCR beta CDR3 regions was performed using RNA transcripts as template. Carried out on the TCR CDR3, a first-round RT-PCR used the HTBI primer set. TCRdb processed the multiplex PCR reads anew with MiXCR; each CDR3 protein has one entry. The data contain a few hundred thousand distinct CDR3 sequences, approximately 15% of them singletons. The sample of blood was obtained at first hyperthyroidism diagnosis (before any ophthalmopathy symptoms). This clonotype was seen repeatedly, ten times or more. The V and J ends lost 5 bases and 4 bases, in that order; junction bases with no gene match: 4. The CDR3 covers 16 residues. Germline assignment: CDR1 SGHAT and CDR2 FQNNGV.

The clonotype originates from a woman aged 25 to 45 with Graves' hyperthyroidism that later progressed to Graves' ophthalmopathy. The sequencing input was blood. The chain recombines TRBV11-2 with TRBJ2-2; 13 bases map to TRBD2. The CDR3, as DNA: TGTGCCAGCAGCCTGGGACTAGCGGGACCCACCGGGGAGCTGTTTTTT. As protein: CASSLGLAGPTGELFF.